This T cell receptor beta chain was identified during a study of blood T cell repertoires in COVID-19. Across the study: Samples taken during acute and convalescent COVID-19 were collected in the United States, Italy and Spain. PBMCs, B-cell-depleted T cells, or T cells were the source of the cDNA or gDNA that made up the material.

In the authors' methods: Amplified reference gene primers provided the basis for estimating nucleated cell counts. Here immunoSEQ multiplex PCR was the method, and the copy in TCRdb shows in-frame clones only, minus some. Clone size and V and J calls were adopted from that table, with D and trimming inferred from the DNA. The sample contains 150,000 to 200,000 clones, around 90% of which appear only once. CDR1 and CDR2 (germline): LGHNA, YSLEER. Trimming took 3 bases from V and 4 from J, leaving 12 bases between them. The CDR3 consists of 14 residues. This clone was detected once. The sequenced sample was peripheral blood. The TCR sequence derives from a man in his fifties or sixties with acute or convalescent COVID-19. V gene TRBV4-3 combines with J gene TRBJ1-2; D is possibly TRBD1 (6 bases). The CDR3 is CASSHDRSSYGYTF. The CDR3 nucleotides are TGCGCCAGCAGCCACGACAGGTCCTCCTATGGCTACACCTTC.